Below are 22 T cell receptor beta chains sequenced from a single sample in a study of human thymus T cells. Only in-frame clones appear in the TCRdb table, and some are missing; sequencing was by immunoSEQ multiplex PCR. The data show fewer than 55,000 clones, with around 94% seen just once and roughly 0.12% held by the top ten. The sample taken for sequencing was blood. Receptors were obtained from a boy younger than two with a congenital heart defect but otherwise immunologically healthy.

This chain uses TRBV28 with TRBJ1-2, with D possibly being TRBD1 (6 bases). CDR1 and CDR2 from the germline V gene are MDHEN and SYDVKM. The CDR3 runs to 13 residues. V was cut by 10 bases and J by 1 base, with 13 bases left in between. The CDR3, as DNA: TGTGCCACCGTACAGGGCCTTAACTATGGCTACACCTTC. It codes for CATVQGLNYGYTF.

J is TRBJ2-5 and V is TRBV4-2, with 8 positions matching TRBD2. Germline assignment: CDR1 LGHNA and CDR2 YNFKEQ. This CDR3 has 14 amino acids. V shed 1 base, J shed 6 bases, and the junction held 4 bases outside the gene matches. The CDR3 is CASSQVSGGQTQYF. As DNA, the CDR3 is TGTGCCAGCAGCCAAGTCAGCGGGGGACAGACCCAGTACTTC.

The V and J genes are TRBV6-6 and TRBJ1-5; maybe TRBD1 (6 bases). This CDR3 comprises 13 residues. Looked up from germline, CDR1 is MNHNY and CDR2 is SVGAGI (reference sequence). V lost 6 bases to trimming and J lost 5 bases, with 11 bases between them. The CDR3: CASSHRVDQPQHF. The DNA for the CDR3 is TGTGCCAGCAGCCACAGGGTAGATCAGCCCCAGCATTTT.

The chain employs TRBV2 and TRBJ1-5; TRBD1 aligns across 8 bases. The V gene's germline CDR1 is SNHLY and CDR2 FYNNEI. This CDR3 has 14 amino acids. J gave up 2 bases and V 4 bases, and 1 base lay outside the gene matches. The CDR3 here is CASSGGQGNQPQHF. The DNA for the CDR3 is TGTGCCAGCAGTGGGGGACAGGGCAATCAGCCCCAGCATTTT.

The chain couples TRBV4-1 to TRBJ2-5; D gene ambiguous. The CDR3 is 13 amino acids. Germline V gene data show CDR1 as MGHRA and CDR2 as YSYEKL. V shed 0 bases and J shed 5 bases, with 7 bases lying between them. CDR3 in DNA: TGCGCCAGCAGCCAAGACCATAGGGAGACCCAGTACTTC. Translating gives CASSQDHRETQYF.

The chain recombines TRBV5-1 with TRBJ1-4; D call uncertain. The CDR3 runs 14 residues. The germline V and J ends were trimmed by 1 base and 6 bases, with 10 bases remaining between them. CDR1 is SGHRS and CDR2 is YFSETQ in the germline V gene. CDR3 region: CASSLRGYDEKLFF. CDR3 bases: TGCGCCAGCAGCTTGCGAGGGTATGATGAAAAACTGTTTTTT.

V usage is TRBV11-3 and J usage is TRBJ1-6; TRBD1 is a possible D gene (5 bases). Deletions cut 5 bases from V and 7 bases from J, with 21 bases between. Germline lookup yields CDR1 SGHNT and CDR2 YENEEA. The CDR3 has 17 amino acids. The chain's CDR3 is CASSPGRGNRENSPLHF. The CDR3 DNA follows: TGTGCCAGCAGCCCCGGACGGGGGAATAGGGAAAATTCACCCCTCCACTTT.

V gene TRBV28 combines with J gene TRBJ1-2; D not resolved. Trimming left V 7 bases short and J 3 bases short, with 15 bases between. CDR3 length equals 14 residues. Germline V gene sequence: CDR1 MDHEN, CDR2 SYDVKM. The CDR3 DNA reads as TGTGCCAGCACTCCCACGGACCGATACTATGGCTACACCTTC. This translates into CASTPTDRYYGYTF.

V and J are TRBV19 and TRBJ2-1; D possibly matches TRBD1 or TRBD2 (5 bases each). Germline loops: CDR1 LNHDA, CDR2 SQIVND (reference sequence). The CDR3 has 15 amino acids. V lost 1 base and J lost 0, with 7 bases in between. Written as DNA, the CDR3 is TGTGCCAGTAGTATAGCGGGACGCTCCTACAATGAGCAGTTCTTC. This translates into CASSIAGRSYNEQFF.

This chain uses TRBV18 with TRBJ1-2, with 7 positions matching TRBD1. This CDR3 spans 14 amino acids. V shed 2 bases, J shed 1 base, and the junction held 1 base outside the gene matches. Germline lookup yields CDR1 KGHSH and CDR2 LQKENI. The CDR3 DNA sequence: TGTGCCAGCTCACCAAGACAGGGTAACTATGGCTACACCTTC. This encodes CASSPRQGNYGYTF.

This chain's CDR3 is CASSPSDRADTQYF. CDR3 DNA: TGTGCCAGCAGTCCCTCGGACAGGGCAGATACGCAGTATTTT. V and J are TRBV28 and TRBJ2-3; 8 bases fit TRBD1. Germline CDR1 reads MDHEN; CDR2 reads SYDVKM. The CDR3 length is 14 residues. Trimming cost V 5 bases and J 4 bases; bases outside gene matches: 5.

J is TRBJ1-2 and V is TRBV5-1; tentatively, D is TRBD1 (5 bases). CDR1 is SGHRS, CDR2 YFSETQ, per germline. V shed 0 bases and J shed 13 bases, with 13 bases lying between them. This CDR3 has 12 amino acids. This CDR3 is CASSLDQGGPTF. The CDR3 DNA is TGCGCCAGCAGCTTGGATCAGGGAGGCCCCACCTTC. The full variable domain, in which reference TRBV5-1 and TRBJ1-2 provide the parts outside the CDR3, is KAGVTQTPRYLIKTRGQQVTLSCSPISGHRSVSWYQQTPGQGLQFLFEYFSETQRNKGNFPGRFSGRQFSNSRSEMNVSTLELGDSALYLCASSLDQGGPTFGSGTRLTVV.

The chain couples TRBV29-1 to TRBJ2-3, with TRBD2 matching 11 bases. Trimming at V came to 5 bases and at J to 5 bases, leaving 3 bases not matched to a gene. This CDR3 is 13 amino acids long. Per the germline V gene, CDR1 is SQVTM and CDR2 is ANQGSEA. The CDR3 coding sequence is TGCAGCGTTCGGCTAGCGGGGGGAGATACGCAGTATTTT. The encoded protein is CSVRLAGGDTQYF.

The rearrangement uses TRBV9 and TRBJ2-1, with D uncertain. The V gene lost 0 bases and the J gene lost 4 bases, with 8 bases spanning the gap. CDR1 is SGDLS and CDR2 is YYNGEE in the germline V gene. The CDR3 is 14 residues long. The CDR3 DNA reads as TGTGCCAGCAGCGTAGGCACTCCATACAATGAGCAGTTCTTC. Translating it yields CASSVGTPYNEQFF.

The chain links TRBV11-2 to TRBJ1-2, with 10 positions matching TRBD1. In germline, CDR1 is SGHAT, CDR2 FQNNGV. The CDR3 loop spans 14 amino acids. V lost 5 bases to trimming and J lost 8 bases; unmatched junction nucleotides: 8. CDR3 nucleotides: TGTGCCAGCAGCCCCCGGGACAGGGGAGGAGGCTACACCTTC. Translating it yields CASSPRDRGGGYTF.

This chain uses TRBV7-2 with TRBJ2-5, with 15 positions matching TRBD2. Trimming took 3 bases from V and 5 from J; bases not matched to a gene: 7. The CDR3 contains 17 residues. CDR1 SGHTA and CDR2 FQGNSA come from the germline V gene. The CDR3 sequence: CASSFAWTSGGGETQYF. DNA for the CDR3: TGTGCCAGCAGCTTCGCTTGGACTAGCGGGGGGGGCGAGACCCAGTACTTC. The complete variable domain, with remaining parts taken from reference TRBV7-2 and TRBJ2-5, reads GAGVSQSPSNKVTEKGKDVELRCDPISGHTALYWYRQSLGQGLEFLIYFQGNSAPDKSGLPSDRFSAERTGGSVSTLTIQRTQQEDSAVYLCASSFAWTSGGGETQYFGPGTRLLVL.

The chain joins TRBV4-1 to TRBJ2-3; possibly TRBD2 for D (6 bases). Between the trimmed V and J ends, which lost 1 base and 4 bases, there was a span of 12 bases. The CDR3 consists of 15 residues. Germline V gives CDR1 MGHRA, CDR2 YSYEKL. CDR3 sequence (DNA): TGCGCCAGCAGCCAAGGGGTTAGCGGTGCAGATACGCAGTATTTT. Its protein is CASSQGVSGADTQYF.

The chain joins TRBV19 to TRBJ2-2, with D unresolved. Trimming took 3 bases from V and 3 from J, leaving 8 bases between them. Germline V gives CDR1 LNHDA, CDR2 SQIVND (reference sequence). The CDR3 is 14 amino acids. The CDR3 bases are TGTGCCAGTAGTATCACCAGAGACACCGGGGAGCTGTTTTTT. Protein: CASSITRDTGELFF.

This rearrangement joins TRBV6-5 to TRBJ1-5; 7 bases align to TRBD1. Per germline, CDR1 MNHEY and CDR2 SVGAGI. The trim removed 6 bases at V and 7 bases at J, leaving 6 bases unmatched. The CDR3 runs 13 residues. In nucleotides, the CDR3 is TGTGCCAGCAGCTACGACAGGGACCAGCCCCAGCATTTT. Amino acids: CASSYDRDQPQHF.

V usage is TRBV13 and J usage is TRBJ2-5; possible D gene TRBD2, 6 bases. Germline CDR1 is PRHDT and CDR2 is FYEKMQ (reference sequence). This CDR3 spans 17 amino acids. V gave up 3 bases and J gave up 1 base, with 18 bases separating them. CDR3 DNA: TGTGCCAGCAGCTTGTTTAGAACGGGGGTAAGCCAAGAGACCCAGTACTTC. This gives the protein CASSLFRTGVSQETQYF.

The chain combines TRBV7-9 with TRBJ2-2, with a weak D call TRBD2 (5 bases). Germline assignment: CDR1 SEHNR and CDR2 FQNEAQ (reference sequence). This CDR3 has 14 residues. Trimming pared 5 bases from V and 2 bases from J, leaving 9 bases between. The CDR3 sequence is CASSPRTNTGELFF. CDR3 DNA: TGTGCCAGCAGCCCCAGGACTAACACCGGGGAGCTGTTTTTT.

This chain uses TRBV7-2 with TRBJ2-5; 7 positions match TRBD2. The CDR3 has 14 amino acids. The germline CDR1 and CDR2 sequences are SGHTA and FQGNSA. J was trimmed by 5 bases and V by 0 bases; bases with no gene match: 3. CDR3 sequence: CASSLAGRGETQYF. The CDR3 nucleotides are TGTGCCAGCAGCTTAGCGGGGCGGGGGGAGACCCAGTACTTC.